These 32 T cell receptor beta chains came from one sample sequenced in a study of T cells in Graves' hyperthyroidism and ophthalmopathy. RNA transcripts provided the source from which TCR beta CDR3 regions were amplified. First-round RT-PCR with HTBI primers amplified the TCR CDR3 region. TCRdb reanalysed the multiplex PCR reads using MiXCR and keeps one entry per CDR3 protein. The sample has around 300,000 distinct CDR3 sequences, 13% seen once; the top ten hold around 7.9%. The sample was blood. The receptors originated from a woman in her twenties or thirties with Graves' hyperthyroidism that later progressed to Graves' ophthalmopathy.

This clonotype was picked up many times. The chain carries TRBV30 and TRBJ2-7; 7 nucleotides agree with TRBD1. The J segment lost 1 base and the V segment lost 1 base, leaving 4 bases of the junction unmatched. Germline V gene sequence: CDR1 GTSNPN, CDR2 SVGIG (reference sequence). The CDR3 is 14 amino acids. This chain's CDR3 is CAWSDRDSSYEQYF. The CDR3 nucleotides read TGTGCCTGGAGTGACCGGGACAGTTCCTACGAGCAGTACTTC.

There are many counts of this clonotype. The rearrangement uses TRBV28 and TRBJ2-3; D is perhaps TRBD1 (6 bases). Trimming left V 5 bases short and J 0 bases short, with 18 bases between. The germline V gene has CDR1 MDHEN and CDR2 SYDVKM. This CDR3 is built from 17 residues. This CDR3 reads CASSAQTGQSSTDTQYF. CDR3 coding DNA: TGTGCCAGCAGTGCCCAAACTGGACAGTCTAGCACAGATACGCAGTATTTT. Variable domain in full (rest from reference TRBV28 and TRBJ2-3): DVKVTQSSRYLVKRTGEKVFLECVQDMDHENMFWYRQDPGLGLRLIYFSYDVKMKEKGDIPEGYSVSREKKERFSLILESASTNQTSMYLCASSAQTGQSSTDTQYFGPGTRLTVL.

The sample holds many counts of this clonotype. V gene TRBV25-1 combines with J gene TRBJ2-5, with TRBD1 as a possible D gene (6 bases). CDR1 is MGHDK and CDR2 is SYGVNS in the germline V gene. Trimming cost V 2 bases and J 5 bases, with 15 bases left between them. CDR3 size: 15 residues. Here the CDR3 DNA reads TGTGCCAGCAGTGAACAGGGGATTTTTTGGGAGACCCAGTACTTC. Amino acids: CASSEQGIFWETQYF.

The V gene is TRBV9, the J gene TRBJ1-2; maybe TRBD1 (6 bases). Germline values: CDR1 SGDLS, CDR2 YYNGEE. This CDR3 comprises 10 residues. CDR3 amino acids: CVGGLYGYTF. CDR3 DNA: TGTGTCGGGGGGCTGTATGGCTACACCTTC.

There are a few counts of this clonotype. The chain has TRBV20-1 and TRBJ1-5; 7 nucleotides match TRBD1. The CDR3 is 15 amino acids. Germline V lookup: CDR1 DFQATT, CDR2 SNEGSKA (reference sequence). The V gene end was trimmed by 5 bases and the J gene end by 1 base; junction bases not matched to a gene: 8. This chain's CDR3 is CSAALQGSSNQPQHF. Written as DNA, the CDR3 is TGCAGTGCTGCCCTACAGGGGTCGAGCAATCAGCCCCAGCATTTT.

In its sample, this clonotype was seen many times. The V gene is TRBV6-5, the J gene TRBJ2-7; tentatively, D is TRBD1 (5 bases). Germline lookup yields CDR1 MNHEY and CDR2 SVGAGI. Trimming stripped 0 bases from V and 2 bases from J, with 8 bases between. The CDR3 has 14 amino acids. CDR3 bases: TGTGCCAGCAGTTACTCTCTGGACACCTACGAGCAGTACTTC. Translation gives CASSYSLDTYEQYF.

This clonotype was counted ten times or more. The chain joins TRBV6-1 to TRBJ2-5; D is possibly TRBD1 or TRBD2 (5 bases each). V was shortened by 6 bases and J by 5 bases, with 19 bases between the two germline ends. This CDR3 region has 15 residues. The germline gives CDR1 MNHNS, CDR2 SASEGT. The CDR3 reads CASSAVGGSQETQYF. The DNA for the CDR3 is TGTGCCAGCAGCGCCGTTGGGGGAAGTCAGGAGACCCAGTACTTC.

The chain has TRBV24-1 and TRBJ2-7; possibly TRBD2 for D (5 bases). The CDR3 length is 12 residues. The ends were cut back, 7 bases at V and 3 bases at J, with 9 bases in the middle. Germline V gene lookup returns CDR1 KGHDR and CDR2 SFDVKD. The CDR3 loop reads CATRGGLYEQYF. The CDR3 coding sequence is TGTGCCACCAGAGGAGGTCTCTACGAGCAGTACTTC.

This clonotype came up many times. This chain connects TRBV7-8 to TRBJ1-3; D is undetermined. CDR1 and CDR2 from the germline V gene are SGHVS and FQNEAQ. With 2 bases removed from V and 0 bases from J, the gap between germline ends came to 11 bases. The CDR3 is 16 amino acids. In DNA form, the CDR3 reads TGTGCCAGCAGCTTAAGCGGTATCAACTCTGGAAACACCATATATTTT. This encodes CASSLSGINSGNTIYF.

This clonotype was counted ten times or more. The rearrangement links TRBV29-1 to TRBJ1-1; D perhaps matches TRBD1 (6 bases). V lost 6 bases and J 5 bases, leaving 19 bases between the germline ends. Germline loops: CDR1 SQVTM, CDR2 ANQGSEA. This CDR3 is 14 amino acids long. CDR3 region: CSVGGRGERTEAFF. In nucleotides, the CDR3 is TGCAGCGTCGGGGGCCGGGGGGAGAGGACTGAAGCTTTCTTT. The full variable domain, rest sourced from reference TRBV29-1 and TRBJ1-1, is SAVISQKPSRDICQRGTSLTIQCQVDSQVTMMFWYRQQPGQSLTLIATANQGSEATYESGFVIDKFPISRPNLTFSTLTVSNMSPEDSSIYLCSVGGRGERTEAFFGQGTRLTVV.

To note about this clonotype: Being one base from a much bigger clone, this may be a read error. In DNA, the CDR3 is TGTGCCAGCAGTCCTGTGACTAGCCGCGTCTACGAGCAGTACTTC. It specifies CASSPVTSRVYEQYF. V is TRBV28 and J is TRBJ2-7; 7 bases are shared with TRBD2. CDR1 and CDR2 (germline): MDHEN, SYDVKM. Germline trimming cut 5 bases from V and 3 bases from J; bases unmatched to any gene: 10. The CDR3 contains 15 residues.

This clonotype occurred a few times. The chain employs TRBV7-9 and TRBJ2-1; tentative D call: TRBD2 (5 bases). Germline V gene lookup returns CDR1 SEHNR and CDR2 FQNEAQ (reference sequence). This CDR3 is built from 13 residues. Trimming took off 5 bases at V and 10 bases at J, with 15 bases between the two ends. CDR3 nucleotides: TGTGCCAGCAGCAAGGCAGTTCGGGGAGAGCAGTTCTTC. The encoded protein is CASSKAVRGEQFF.

V and J are TRBV7-9 and TRBJ1-3; D is uncertain. The CDR3 contains 15 residues. V lost 4 bases to trimming and J lost 0 bases, with 10 bases between them. CDR1 and CDR2 (germline): SEHNR, FQNEAQ (reference sequence). The CDR3 loop reads CASSSQVTSGNTIYF. In DNA form, the CDR3 reads TGTGCCAGCAGCTCCCAGGTTACCTCTGGAAACACCATATATTTT.

This clonotype was recorded at least ten times. This sequence joins TRBV7-9 and TRBJ2-7; weak D call: TRBD1 (6 bases). V dropped 2 bases and J dropped 0 bases, with 14 bases sitting between them. The CDR3 has 16 residues. Germline lookup yields CDR1 SEHNR and CDR2 FQNEAQ (reference sequence). CDR3 loop: CASSLSLTGISYEQYF. The CDR3 DNA follows: TGTGCCAGCAGCTTATCCCTGACAGGTATCTCCTACGAGCAGTACTTC.

The rearrangement uses TRBV7-3 and TRBJ2-6, with D hard to call. Trimming pared 5 bases from V and 2 bases from J, leaving 10 bases between. The CDR3 length is 15 residues. The germline gives CDR1 SGHTA, CDR2 FQGTGA. Here the CDR3 reads CASSPLEAGANVLTF. DNA for the CDR3: TGTGCCAGCAGCCCGCTCGAGGCTGGGGCCAACGTCCTGACTTTC.

In its sample, this clonotype was seen many times. The chain recombines TRBV12-3 or TRBV12-4 with TRBJ2-5; tentatively, D is TRBD2 (6 bases). With 2 bases removed from V and 4 bases from J, the gap between germline ends came to 11 bases. This CDR3 spans 14 amino acids. CDR3 amino acids: CASSLNLGGETQYF. The DNA of the CDR3 is TGTGCCAGCAGTTTAAATCTGGGGGGAGAGACCCAGTACTTC.

This clonotype was observed at least ten times. The chain recombines TRBV14 with TRBJ2-5, with 7 bases lining up with TRBD1. This CDR3 has 14 amino acids. The ends lost 5 bases at V and 4 bases at J; junction bases unmatched: 7. Germline V lookup: CDR1 SGHDN, CDR2 FVKESK. As DNA, the CDR3 is TGTGCCAGCAGCGATAGACAGGGAAGAGAGACCCAGTACTTC. This translates into CASSDRQGRETQYF.

The chain carries TRBV2 and TRBJ1-1, with D perhaps matching TRBD1 (5 bases). Germline V lookup: CDR1 SNHLY, CDR2 FYNNEI. V shed 8 bases and J shed 0 bases, with 16 bases lying between them. The CDR3 is 15 residues long. The CDR3 sequence: CASGGPGRMNTEAFF. CDR3 coding DNA: TGTGCCAGCGGCGGTCCGGGACGGATGAACACTGAAGCTTTCTTT.

The chain carries TRBV5-1 and TRBJ2-1; D is undetermined. Trimming shortened V by 6 bases and J by 0 bases, and 13 bases separated the two germline ends. The CDR3 is 15 amino acids. Germline V lookup: CDR1 SGHRS, CDR2 YFSETQ. Here the CDR3 reads CASNAEISSYNEQFF. For the CDR3, the DNA is TGCGCCAGCAACGCCGAGATTAGCTCCTACAATGAGCAGTTCTTC.

This clonotype appeared many times. The J gene is TRBJ2-2, the V gene TRBV29-1, with 8 bases aligning to TRBD2. V lost 4 bases to trimming and J lost 2 bases; unmatched junction nucleotides: 6. This CDR3 is 15 amino acids long. CDR1 is SQVTM and CDR2 is ANQGSEA in the germline V gene. The CDR3 protein is CSVVLAGSNTGELFF. CDR3 nucleotide sequence: TGCAGCGTTGTTCTAGCGGGTTCTAACACCGGGGAGCTGTTTTTT.

This clonotype was counted at least ten times. This chain connects TRBV28 to TRBJ1-2; D gene unclear. Germline values: CDR1 MDHEN, CDR2 SYDVKM. V lost 8 bases and J 2 bases, leaving 18 bases between the germline ends. CDR3 length: 15 residues. Here the CDR3 DNA reads TGTGCCAGCTCATCTAGAGGTCTCGTCAACTATGGCTACACCTTC. It specifies CASSSRGLVNYGYTF.

V usage is TRBV5-5 and J usage is TRBJ1-5, with D unclear. Per the germline V gene, CDR1 is SGHKS and CDR2 is YYEKEE (reference sequence). Trimming pared 2 bases from V and 5 bases from J, leaving 8 bases between. CDR3 length equals 13 residues. The CDR3 bases are TGTGCCAGCAGCTTCGAGAGAGATCAGCCCCAGCATTTT. This encodes CASSFERDQPQHF.

This clonotype came up many times. The V call is TRBV20-1, the J call TRBJ2-3; D gene unclear. The CDR3 totals 15 residues. Looked up from germline, CDR1 is DFQATT and CDR2 is SNEGSKA (reference sequence). V lost 0 bases to trimming and J lost 4 bases, with 14 bases between them. CDR3 coding DNA: TGCAGTGCTAGAGATAGGTGGACCTCCCCAGATACGCAGTATTTT. Residues: CSARDRWTSPDTQYF.

This clonotype was counted between two and nine times. This rearrangement joins TRBV19 to TRBJ2-1, with 11 bases fitting TRBD2. The junction had 2 bases not matched to a gene; V was cut back by 5 bases and J by 5 bases. This CDR3 contains 14 residues. In germline, CDR1 is LNHDA, CDR2 SQIVND (reference sequence). CDR3 sequence reads: CASSFSGGDNEQFF. Written as DNA, the CDR3 is TGTGCCAGTAGTTTTAGCGGGGGGGACAATGAGCAGTTCTTC. Supplemented by reference TRBV19 and TRBJ2-1, the full variable domain reads DGGITQSPKYLFRKEGQNVTLSCEQNLNHDAMYWYRQDPGQGLRLIYYSQIVNDFQKGDIAEGYSVSREKKESFPLTVTSAQKNPTAFYLCASSFSGGDNEQFFGPGTRLTVL.

This clonotype was seen many times. The chain uses TRBV11-2 and TRBJ1-2; 7 bases map to TRBD1. V lost 5 bases, J lost 14 bases, and 17 bases stayed unmatched. The CDR3 is 14 amino acids. Germline V gene lookup returns CDR1 SGHAT and CDR2 FQNNGV. CDR3 nucleotides: TGTGCCAGCAGCACGTGGGACAGTGGTTGGTTGGGGACCTTC. Translated: CASSTWDSGWLGTF.

The chain has TRBV6-1 and TRBJ1-1, with a tentative D call TRBD1 (5 bases). Germline CDR1 is MNHNS and CDR2 is SASEGT. This CDR3 has 13 amino acids. Trimming took off 8 bases at V and 1 base at J, with 11 bases between the two ends. CDR3 in DNA: TGTGCCAGCTCATACAGGTCGAACACTGAAGCTTTCTTT. This gives the protein CASSYRSNTEAFF.

V is TRBV4-1 and J is TRBJ1-4; 7 bases line up with TRBD1. In germline, CDR1 is MGHRA, CDR2 YSYEKL. V gave up 3 bases and J gave up 2 bases; unmatched junction bases: 12. The length of the CDR3 is 18 residues. CDR3 in amino acids: CASSHAARQGWTNEKLFF. The CDR3 DNA sequence: TGCGCCAGCAGCCACGCAGCCAGACAGGGCTGGACTAATGAAAAACTGTTTTTT.

CDR3 DNA: TGTGCCAGCAGCCCCACAAGCGAAAAACTGTTTTTT. Amino acids: CASSPTSEKLFF. V is TRBV7-6 and J is TRBJ1-4; D is undetermined. Per the germline V gene, CDR1 is SGHVS and CDR2 is FNYEAQ. V lost 5 bases, J lost 8 bases, and 9 bases lay in between. The CDR3 has 12 amino acids.

The sample holds many counts of this clonotype. V gene TRBV24-1 combines with J gene TRBJ2-2; tentatively, D is TRBD2 (6 bases). The CDR3 is 16 amino acids. Trimming shortened V by 5 bases and J by 5 bases, and 17 bases separated the two germline ends. In germline, CDR1 is KGHDR, CDR2 SFDVKD. The DNA for the CDR3 is TGTGCCACCAGTGCTCGCGGGGCCCCGGGTACCGGGGAGCTGTTTTTT. Protein sequence: CATSARGAPGTGELFF.

The chain combines TRBV19 with TRBJ1-5, with D tentatively TRBD1 (6 bases). Trimming pared 0 bases from V and 4 bases from J, leaving 10 bases between. The CDR3 loop spans 15 amino acids. The germline gives CDR1 LNHDA, CDR2 SQIVND (reference sequence). This CDR3 reads CASSIDGGQNQPQHF. The CDR3 DNA is TGTGCCAGTAGTATAGATGGGGGGCAGAATCAGCCCCAGCATTTT.

This clonotype was recorded at least ten times. This chain links TRBV3-1 with TRBJ2-1; 8 bases match TRBD2. The junction had 6 bases not matched to a gene; V was cut back by 1 base and J by 10 bases. The germline CDR1 and CDR2 sequences are LGHDT and YNNKEL (reference sequence). This CDR3 comprises 14 residues. The CDR3 nucleotides are TGTGCCAGCAGCCAAGCGGGACTAGAAATAGAGCAGTTCTTC. Its translation: CASSQAGLEIEQFF.

Ten or more counts support this clonotype. The chain links TRBV7-6 to TRBJ1-5, with D tentatively TRBD1 (6 bases). The germline V gene encodes CDR1 SGHVS and CDR2 FNYEAQ. V lost 1 base and J lost 7, with 11 bases in between. The CDR3 is 14 amino acids. CDR3 in amino acids: CASSLEQGWQPQHF. The CDR3 coding sequence is TGTGCCAGCAGCTTAGAACAGGGTTGGCAGCCCCAGCATTTT.